This is a list of T cell receptor beta chains from one sample in a study of blood T cells in healthy people across ages. TCRdb itself ran the 5' RACE reads through MiXCR, one entry per CDR3 protein. The table shows roughly 680,000 distinct CDR3 sequences, with more than 45% occurring only once. The sample comprised blood. The source is an elderly woman in good health. CDR3s include the opening cysteine and the closing phenylalanine or tryptophan. The order of the fields is CDR3 protein, CDR3 DNA, clone size, D gene, J gene, V gene. The D gene is left open where the match is weak. The listing skips clone size in some rows; elsewhere it reads once, few, many or a size class.

CDR3 protein: CASSLARDNEQYF
CDR3 DNA: TGCGCCAGCAGCTTAGCCCGGGACAACGAGCAGTACTTC
clone size: .
D gene: .
J gene: TRBJ2-7
V gene: TRBV5-1

CDR3 protein: CASRSLGRVEQYF
CDR3 DNA: TGTGCCAGCAGATCCCTAGGGCGGGTCGAGCAGTACTTC
clone size: .
D gene: .
J gene: TRBJ2-7
V gene: TRBV12-3/TRBV12-4

CDR3 protein: CSARDGGLAGNTYEQYF
CDR3 DNA: TGCAGTGCTAGAGATGGGGGACTAGCGGGAAATACTTACGAGCAGTACTTC
clone size: .
D gene: TRBD2
J gene: TRBJ2-7
V gene: TRBV20-1

CDR3 protein: CSASASGNTIYF
CDR3 DNA: TGCAGTGCTAGCGCCTCTGGAAACACCATATATTTT
clone size: .
D gene: .
J gene: TRBJ1-3
V gene: TRBV20-1

CDR3 protein: CSATSHQKNAEAFF
CDR3 DNA: TGCAGTGCCACAAGCCACCAGAAAAACGCTGAAGCTTTCTTT
clone size: .
D gene: .
J gene: TRBJ1-1
V gene: TRBV20-1

CDR3 protein: CSATGRAFSYEQYF
CDR3 DNA: TGCAGTGCTACAGGCAGGGCCTTTTCCTACGAGCAGTACTTC
clone size: many
D gene: .
J gene: TRBJ2-7
V gene: TRBV20-1

CDR3 protein: CASSPIPLAGNNEQFF
CDR3 DNA: TGTGCCAGCAGCCCGATCCCACTAGCGGGAAACAATGAGCAGTTCTTC
clone size: .
D gene: TRBD2
J gene: TRBJ2-1
V gene: TRBV7-2

CDR3 protein: CASSRTSESYEQYF
CDR3 DNA: TGCGCCAGCAGCCGAACTAGCGAATCCTACGAGCAGTACTTC
clone size: few
D gene: TRBD2
J gene: TRBJ2-7
V gene: TRBV10-1

CDR3 protein: CASTGQGVGLYTF
CDR3 DNA: TGTGCCAGCACCGGACAGGGGGTCGGTCTCTACACCTTC
clone size: once
D gene: TRBD1
J gene: TRBJ1-2
V gene: TRBV6-5

CDR3 protein: CASSLDTGRSNQPQHF
CDR3 DNA: TGTGCCAGCAGCTTAGATACAGGGAGAAGCAATCAGCCCCAGCATTTT
clone size: few
D gene: .
J gene: TRBJ1-5
V gene: TRBV7-2

CDR3 protein: CSAQGGGEGNTIYF
CDR3 DNA: TGCAGTGCTCAGGGAGGGGGGGAAGGAAACACCATATATTTT
clone size: .
D gene: .
J gene: TRBJ1-3
V gene: TRBV20-1

CDR3 protein: CASSQVGGQANTGELFF
CDR3 DNA: TGCGCCAGCAGTCAAGTCGGAGGACAGGCGAACACCGGGGAGCTGTTTTTT
clone size: once
D gene: TRBD1
J gene: TRBJ2-2
V gene: TRBV23-1

CDR3 protein: CASRPTGAGNEKLFF
CDR3 DNA: TGTGCCAGCAGGCCTACAGGGGCAGGAAATGAAAAACTGTTTTTT
clone size: .
D gene: TRBD1
J gene: TRBJ1-4
V gene: TRBV6-5

CDR3 protein: CASSLFPETQYF
CDR3 DNA: TGTGCCAGCAGCCTCTTCCCGGAGACCCAGTACTTC
clone size: .
D gene: .
J gene: TRBJ2-5
V gene: TRBV12-3/TRBV12-4

CDR3 protein: CSARKSYLPYEQYF
CDR3 DNA: TGCAGTGCTAGAAAGTCCTACCTTCCTTACGAGCAGTACTTC
clone size: .
D gene: .
J gene: TRBJ2-7
V gene: TRBV20-1

CDR3 protein: CASSLTANYGYTF
CDR3 DNA: TGTGCCAGCTCGCTGACAGCTAACTATGGCTACACCTTC
clone size: many
D gene: .
J gene: TRBJ1-2
V gene: TRBV7-3

CDR3 protein: CASSFNRVGRDEQFF
CDR3 DNA: TGTGCCAGCAGTTTCAACAGGGTGGGTCGCGATGAGCAGTTCTTC
clone size: few
D gene: .
J gene: TRBJ2-1
V gene: TRBV12-3/TRBV12-4

CDR3 protein: CATSRMQYTGELFF
CDR3 DNA: TGTGCCACCAGCAGAATGCAGTACACCGGGGAGCTGTTTTTT
clone size: .
D gene: .
J gene: TRBJ2-2
V gene: TRBV15

CDR3 protein: CAWSVGGYEQYF
CDR3 DNA: TGTGCCTGGAGTGTAGGGGGCTACGAGCAGTACTTC
clone size: few
D gene: .
J gene: TRBJ2-7
V gene: TRBV30

CDR3 protein: CASSLDHRAFHEQYF
CDR3 DNA: TGTGCCAGCAGCTTAGATCACAGGGCGTTCCACGAGCAGTACTTC
clone size: many
D gene: .
J gene: TRBJ2-7
V gene: TRBV7-9

CDR3 protein: CASSWTRGKAFF
CDR3 DNA: TGTGCCAGCAGTTGGACCAGGGGAAAAGCTTTCTTT
clone size: many
D gene: .
J gene: TRBJ1-1
V gene: TRBV12-3/TRBV12-4

CDR3 protein: CASSYRDSYEQYF
CDR3 DNA: TGTGCCAGCAGTTACAGGGATTCCTACGAGCAGTACTTC
clone size: .
D gene: .
J gene: TRBJ2-7
V gene: TRBV6-6

CDR3 protein: CASWNYGYTF
CDR3 DNA: TGTGCCAGCTGGAACTATGGCTACACCTTC
clone size: .
D gene: .
J gene: TRBJ1-2
V gene: TRBV25-1

CDR3 protein: CASSLAGQGFGNEQFF
CDR3 DNA: TGTGCCAGCAGCCTGGCCGGACAGGGTTTCGGGAATGAGCAGTTCTTC
clone size: once
D gene: TRBD1
J gene: TRBJ2-1
V gene: TRBV7-3